This TCR beta chain was captured in a study of beta chain features in type 1 diabetes. Study-wide results and caveats: In type 1 diabetes patients, VDJ junctions had fewer insertions; deletions at these junctions were more frequent. A moderate, significant TCRB CDR3 shortening appeared in type 1 diabetes across four CD4+ subsets.

Isolated RNA was reverse transcribed in full, so expressed TCRB transcripts were sequenced. Method: immunoSEQ multiplex PCR; TCRdb's copy keeps in-frame clones and lacks some. Among 95,000 to 110,000 clones listed, 25% to 30% were seen once. Turning to this clone: Its antigen remains unknown.

CDR1 is LGHNA and CDR2 is YSLEER in the germline V gene. This CDR3 region has 16 residues. The ends were cut back, 0 bases at V and 0 bases at J, with 11 bases in the middle. Sequencing input: central memory CD4+ T cells from blood. This clonotype originated in a young woman with type 1 diabetes. This chain links TRBV4-3 with TRBJ1-2; no definite D call. The CDR3 sequence is CASSQDWGDPNYGYTF. Written as DNA, the CDR3 is TGCGCCAGCAGCCAAGATTGGGGAGACCCTAACTATGGCTACACCTTC.